This TCR beta chain comes out of a study of shared clonotypes between healthy human individuals. About the research overall: CD4 naive and CD4 memory each took three plates per donor, while CD8 naive took two and CD8 memory one. Broader study findings: Researchers sampled only blood; tissue repertoires likely differ. In contrast to clonotypes shared by all four donors, non-shared clonotypes had lower generation probabilities.

Clones were sequenced by immunoSEQ multiplex PCR, and TCRdb holds only the in-frame ones, with some missing. This table holds about a million clones, 60% to 80% found once. CD4+ cells underwent separation, giving CD45RA+ naive and CD45RA-negative memory subsets. A word on this clone: Its antigen remains unknown.

This CDR3 comprises 17 residues. V was trimmed by 3 bases and J by 7 bases, leaving 21 bases between them. Germline V lookup: CDR1 SGHTA, CDR2 FQGNSA. V is TRBV7-2 and J is TRBJ2-2; D is possibly TRBD1 or TRBD2 (6 bases each). The source is a man aged 18 to 29 in good health. Some clones in this sample may be carry-over from other donors' samples. Material: memory CD4+ T cells from PBMCs. Sample subset: CD45RA-negative fraction. The CDR3 loop reads CASSFKAGEGGNGELFF. CDR3 sequence (DNA): TGTGCCAGCAGCTTTAAGGCTGGTGAGGGGGGAAACGGGGAGCTGTTTTTT.